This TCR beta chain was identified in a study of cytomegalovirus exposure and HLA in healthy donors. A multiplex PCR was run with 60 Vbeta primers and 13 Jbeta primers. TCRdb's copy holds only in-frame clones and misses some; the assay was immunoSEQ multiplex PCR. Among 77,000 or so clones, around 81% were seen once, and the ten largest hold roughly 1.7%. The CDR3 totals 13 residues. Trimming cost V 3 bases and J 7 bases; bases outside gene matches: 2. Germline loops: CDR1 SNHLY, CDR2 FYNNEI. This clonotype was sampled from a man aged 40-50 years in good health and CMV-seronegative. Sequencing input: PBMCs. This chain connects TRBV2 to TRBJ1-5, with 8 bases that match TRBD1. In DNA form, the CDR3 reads TGTGCCAGCAGTGACGCAGGGGGCCAGCCCCAGCATTTT. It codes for CASSDAGGQPQHF.